The 5 T cell receptor beta chains below were found in one sample sequenced in a study of blood T cell repertoires in COVID-19. The data were produced by immunoSEQ multiplex PCR, yet TCRdb's version contains in-frame clones alone and is incomplete. The sample lists 200,000 to 250,000 clones; 81% were seen once. Source material: PBMCs or T cells enriched from blood (not recorded which). These receptors were collected from a woman aged 45-59 years with acute COVID-19.

There are a few counts of this clone. The V call is TRBV13, the J call TRBJ1-2; D perhaps matches TRBD1 (6 bases). V was cut by 5 bases and J by 1 base, with 26 bases left in between. This CDR3 has 19 amino acids. Germline-derived CDR1 and CDR2 are PRHDT and FYEKMQ (reference sequence). In DNA, the CDR3 is TGTGCCAGCAGCCCCCGTGCGAGGGCAGGGAAGGGGGTTAACTATGGCTACACCTTC. Protein sequence: CASSPRARAGKGVNYGYTF.

This chain joins TRBV30 and TRBJ1-1; D gene uncertain. Germline V gene data show CDR1 as GTSNPN and CDR2 as SVGIG (reference sequence). CDR3 size: 10 residues. Trimming cost V 5 bases and J 8 bases, with 9 bases left between them. The CDR3 spells CAWGIGEAFF. The CDR3 bases are TGTGCCTGGGGCATCGGGGAAGCTTTCTTT.

In this sample, this clone turned up a few times. This chain links TRBV16 with TRBJ1-5, with TRBD1 as a possible D gene (6 bases). Germline assignment: CDR1 KGHSY and CDR2 FQNENV. The CDR3 is 17 amino acids. V lost 0 bases to trimming and J lost 1 base, with 13 bases between them. CDR3 in DNA: TGTGCCAGCAGCCAATCAAGAGGGGGTGTCAGCAATCAGCCCCAGCATTTT. Protein: CASSQSRGGVSNQPQHF.

The CDR3 coding sequence is TGCGCCAGCAGCTCCCTAGATTTTAACGAGCAGTACTTC. It specifies CASSSLDFNEQYF. The rearrangement uses TRBV5-1 and TRBJ2-7; D remains ambiguous. Germline values: CDR1 SGHRS, CDR2 YFSETQ. V lost 3 bases and J 5 bases, leaving 12 bases between the germline ends. This CDR3 is built from 13 residues.

V and J are TRBV5-8 and TRBJ2-7; 8 bases map to TRBD1. CDR3 length: 16 residues. J lost 0 bases, V lost 3 bases, and 8 bases had no gene match. The germline gives CDR1 SGHTS, CDR2 YDEGEE. The DNA for the CDR3 is TGTGCCAGCAGCTGGGGGACAGGTCCGACCTCCTACGAGCAGTACTTC. Encoded protein: CASSWGTGPTSYEQYF.